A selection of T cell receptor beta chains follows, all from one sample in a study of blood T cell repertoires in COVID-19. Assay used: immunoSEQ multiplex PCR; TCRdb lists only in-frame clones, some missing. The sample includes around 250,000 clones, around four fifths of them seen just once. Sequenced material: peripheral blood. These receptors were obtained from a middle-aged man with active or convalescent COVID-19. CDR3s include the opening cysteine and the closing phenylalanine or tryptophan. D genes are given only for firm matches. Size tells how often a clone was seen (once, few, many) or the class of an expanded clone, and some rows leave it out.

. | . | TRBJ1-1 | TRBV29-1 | TGCAGCGTGAGGAGGACGAACACTGAAGCTTTCTTT | CSVRRTNTEAFF
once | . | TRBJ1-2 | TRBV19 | TGTGCCAGTAGTAACGCTCTCCCGGGTCGGTATGGCTACACCTTC | CASSNALPGRYGYTF
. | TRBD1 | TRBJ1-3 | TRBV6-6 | TGTGCCAGCAGTCAGGGACAGGGAGGTTATGGAAACACCATATATTTT | CASSQGQGGYGNTIYF
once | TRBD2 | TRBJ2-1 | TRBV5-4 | TGTGCCAGCAGCACCCGGACTAGCGGTGTTTACAATGAGCAGTTCTTC | CASSTRTSGVYNEQFF
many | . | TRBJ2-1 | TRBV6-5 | TGTGCCAGCAGTTACTCGGGAGGGGGGAGCAATGAGCAGTTCTTC | CASSYSGGGSNEQFF
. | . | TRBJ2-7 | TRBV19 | TGTGCCAGTAGTACCTTTGGGCAGGGTGGAACCTACGAGCAGTACTTC | CASSTFGQGGTYEQYF
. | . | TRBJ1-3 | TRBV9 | TGTGCCAGCAGCCCCCAGACAGGCCTCTCTGGAAACACCATATATTTT | CASSPQTGLSGNTIYF
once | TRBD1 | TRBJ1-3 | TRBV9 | TGTGCCAGCACCCCCGGGACAGGGAGGGCTGGAAACACCATATATTTT | CASTPGTGRAGNTIYF
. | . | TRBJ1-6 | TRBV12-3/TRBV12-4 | TGTGCCAGCAGTCGGGGTAATTCACCCCTCCACTTT | CASSRGNSPLHF
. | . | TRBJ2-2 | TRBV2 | TGTGCCAGCACCAGCGAAGGGGAGCTGTTTTTT | CASTSEGELFF
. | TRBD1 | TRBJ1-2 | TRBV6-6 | TGTGCCAGCAGTCAGACAGGGGACTATGGCTACACCTTC | CASSQTGDYGYTF
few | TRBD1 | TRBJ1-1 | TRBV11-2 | TGTGCCAGCAGCCCGGGCAGGGGGTTGGGCACTGAAGCTTTCTTT | CASSPGRGLGTEAFF
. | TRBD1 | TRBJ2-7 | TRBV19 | TGTGCCAGTGGCCGGGACAGGGACCACTACGAGCAGTACTTC | CASGRDRDHYEQYF
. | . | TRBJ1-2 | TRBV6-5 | TGTGCCAGCAGTTACAGACTGGGCTATGGCTACACCTTC | CASSYRLGYGYTF
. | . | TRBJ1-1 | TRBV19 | TGTGCCAGTAGTATTAGAGGTGAAGCTTTCTTT | CASSIRGEAFF
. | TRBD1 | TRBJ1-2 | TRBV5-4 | TGTGCCAGCAGCTTGGAGGACAGGGGCCTAATGGATGGCTACACCTTC | CASSLEDRGLMDGYTF
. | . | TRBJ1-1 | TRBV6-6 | TGTGCCAGCATCTCCGGGACAAAGAACACTGAAGCTTTCTTT | CASISGTKNTEAFF
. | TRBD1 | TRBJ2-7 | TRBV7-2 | TGTGCCAGCAGCTTAACTCAGGACAGGGGGCAGGGGGAGCAGTACTTC | CASSLTQDRGQGEQYF
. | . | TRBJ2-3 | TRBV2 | TGTGCCAGCAGCCATAGGGAGACCACAGATACGCAGTATTTT | CASSHRETTDTQYF
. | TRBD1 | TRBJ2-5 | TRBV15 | TGTGCCACCAGCAGACCCGACAGGGGTTTGGAGACCCAGTACTTC | CATSRPDRGLETQYF
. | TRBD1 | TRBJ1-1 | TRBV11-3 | TGTGCCAGCAGCTTCAGGGGGGCAGGGAACACTGAAGCTTTCTTT | CASSFRGAGNTEAFF
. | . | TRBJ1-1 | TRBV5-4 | TGTGCCAGCAGCCGACGACAGTCCATGAACACTGAAGCTTTCTTT | CASSRRQSMNTEAFF
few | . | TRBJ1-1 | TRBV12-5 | TGTGCTAGTGCCACACCCGGAGGGGCGAACACTGAAGCTTTCTTT | CASATPGGANTEAFF
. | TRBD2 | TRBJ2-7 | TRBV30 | TGTGCCTGGAGTGCCAGGCAGGCGACTAGCGGGAGTAGGTACGAGCAGTACTTC | CAWSARQATSGSRYEQYF
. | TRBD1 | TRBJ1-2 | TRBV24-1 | TGTGCCACCAGTGCGGGGACAGGGGCTTTTTATGGCTACACCTTC | CATSAGTGAFYGYTF
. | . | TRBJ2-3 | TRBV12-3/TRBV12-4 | TGTGCCAGCAGTCCCCAGGGGGATACGCAGTATTTT | CASSPQGDTQYF
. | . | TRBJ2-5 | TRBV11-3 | TGTGCCAGCAGCTTTTCACAGTCAGGAGAGACCCAGTACTTC | CASSFSQSGETQYF
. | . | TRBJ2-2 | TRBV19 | TGTGCCAGTAACCCCGGACTGGCCGGGGGGCAGGCCGGGGAGCTGTTTTTT | CASNPGLAGGQAGELFF
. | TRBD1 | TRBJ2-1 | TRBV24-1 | TGTGCCACCAGTGATTTCTCACCGGGACAGAACTACAATGAGCAGTTCTTC | CATSDFSPGQNYNEQFF
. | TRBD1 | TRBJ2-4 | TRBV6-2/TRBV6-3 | TGTGCCAGCAGTTACGGGACAGGGTCGACCAAAAACATTCAGTACTTC | CASSYGTGSTKNIQYF
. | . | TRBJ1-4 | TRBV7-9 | TGTGCCAGCAGCTTATTCCAGGACTTTAATGAAAAACTGTTTTTT | CASSLFQDFNEKLFF
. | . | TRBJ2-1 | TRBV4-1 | TGCGCCAGCAGCCAACCCCCCCGCGGAAATGAGCAGTTCTTC | CASSQPPRGNEQFF
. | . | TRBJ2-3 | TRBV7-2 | TGTGCCAGCAGCCGACAGGACTATACGCAGTATTTT | CASSRQDYTQYF
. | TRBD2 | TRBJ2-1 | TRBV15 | TGTGCCACCAGCAAGGAACGGGAGGAATCCTACAATGAGCAGTTCTTC | CATSKEREESYNEQFF
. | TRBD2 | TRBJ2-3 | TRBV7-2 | TGTGCCAGCAGCTTAGCCGAACTAGCGGGGGGCACAGATACGCAGTATTTT | CASSLAELAGGTDTQYF
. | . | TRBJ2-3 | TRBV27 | TGTGCCAGCAGTCGAGCAGGCAACGCAGATACGCAGTATTTT | CASSRAGNADTQYF
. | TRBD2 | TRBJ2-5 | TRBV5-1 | TGCGCCAGCAGCTTGGCACCGTCGGCGAGCGGGGGGGCCGGGGAGACCCAGTACTTC | CASSLAPSASGGAGETQYF
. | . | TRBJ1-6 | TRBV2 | TGTGCCAGCCAACCAGGACACTGGAATAATTCACCCCTCCACTTT | CASQPGHWNNSPLHF
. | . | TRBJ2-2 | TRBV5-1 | TGCGCCAGCAGCTTGGCCGCGAACACCGGGGAGCTGTTTTTT | CASSLAANTGELFF
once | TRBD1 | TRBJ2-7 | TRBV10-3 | TGTGCCATCAGCGGACAGGGTTACGAGCAGTACTTC | CAISGQGYEQYF
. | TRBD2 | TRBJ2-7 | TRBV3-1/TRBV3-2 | TGTGCCAGCAGCCAAGGGGGACTAGTTAGTCCCAGATTC | CASSQGGLVSPRF
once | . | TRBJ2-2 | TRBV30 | TGTGCCTGGAGTGGTAACATGGGCAACACCGGGGAGCTGTTTTTT | CAWSGNMGNTGELFF